Each of the 9 T cell receptor beta chains below was sequenced from the same sample in a study of human T cells and chemical hapten exposure. MiXCR, run by TCRdb on the RACE reads, gives a single entry per CDR3 protein. Among approximately 97,000 distinct CDR3 sequences listed, 27% were seen once. Time point specified: patch test 3, about 24 weeks after DPC sensitization. Treatment described: therapeutic diphenylcyclopropenone sensitization with weekly scalp DPC. This sample comprised whole blood, obtained in connection with sensitization to the hapten diphenylcyclopropenone (DPC). The receptors were gathered from a man between 35 and 55 years old with alopecia areata. Some clones in this sample may be carry-over from other donors' samples.

V usage is TRBV7-2 and J usage is TRBJ2-7, with TRBD1 identical over 8 bases. Losses at the gene ends were 1 base for V and 5 bases for J; bases not matched to a gene: 7. The CDR3 covers 15 residues. Germline V lookup: CDR1 SGHTA, CDR2 FQGNSA. The CDR3 nucleotides read TGTGCCAGCAGCTTAGTACGGACAGGGAACAACGAGCAGTACTTC. Translated: CASSLVRTGNNEQYF.

In this sample, this clonotype turned up a few times. This rearrangement joins TRBV28 to TRBJ1-2; D remains ambiguous. The CDR3 consists of 11 residues. CDR1 is MDHEN and CDR2 is SYDVKM in the germline V gene. V shed 6 bases and J shed 2 bases, with 4 bases lying between them. CDR3 in amino acids: CASRDNYGYTF. CDR3 coding DNA: TGTGCCAGCAGAGACAACTATGGCTACACCTTC.

This clonotype has just a few counts. The rearrangement joins TRBV12-3 or TRBV12-4 to TRBJ2-2; D uncertain. The CDR3 length is 14 residues. Trimming removed 5 bases at V and 2 bases at J, with 9 bases between. CDR3 nucleotides: TGTGCCAGCAGTCTTCTTAGAAACACCGGGGAGCTGTTTTTT. Amino acids: CASSLLRNTGELFF.

This clonotype showed up just a few times. In nucleotides, the CDR3 is TGTGCCACCAGTGATAACCTGCGGTCCTACAATGAGCAGTTCTTC. Translating gives CATSDNLRSYNEQFF. The chain combines TRBV24-1 with TRBJ2-1, with D hard to call. The CDR3 is made up of 15 amino acids. The germline V gene encodes CDR1 KGHDR and CDR2 SFDVKD. The V gene lost 3 bases and the J gene lost 1 base, with 9 bases spanning the gap.

J is TRBJ1-5 and V is TRBV5-1; tentatively, D is TRBD1 (6 bases). V was pared by 2 bases and J by 3 bases, with 12 bases between. This CDR3 contains 15 residues. The germline V gene encodes CDR1 SGHRS and CDR2 YFSETQ. CDR3 in amino acids: CASSLTGMDNQPQHF. CDR3 bases: TGCGCCAGCAGCTTAACAGGGATGGACAATCAGCCCCAGCATTTT. The full variable domain, its missing parts supplied by reference TRBV5-1 and TRBJ1-5, is KAGVTQTPRYLIKTRGQQVTLSCSPISGHRSVSWYQQTPGQGLQFLFEYFSETQRNKGNFPGRFSGRQFSNSRSEMNVSTLELGDSALYLCASSLTGMDNQPQHFGDGTRLSIL.

This clonotype was observed a few times. The V call is TRBV7-2, the J call TRBJ2-1; TRBD1 aligns across 7 bases. Germline V gene lookup returns CDR1 SGHTA and CDR2 FQGNSA. This CDR3 comprises 13 residues. The V and J ends lost 4 bases and 5 bases, in that order; junction bases with no gene match: 2. In DNA form, the CDR3 reads TGTGCCAGCAGCTGGGACAGAAACAATGAGCAGTTCTTC. As protein: CASSWDRNNEQFF.

V and J are TRBV11-2 and TRBJ2-3, with a tentative D call TRBD2 (5 bases). Germline V gives CDR1 SGHAT, CDR2 FQNNGV. This CDR3 is 16 amino acids long. V lost 0 bases and J lost 3, with 13 bases in between. CDR3 bases: TGTGCCAGCAGCTTAGAGCGATTAGCGTGGACAGATACGCAGTATTTT. Translated, it gives CASSLERLAWTDTQYF.

The chain is built from TRBV10-2 and TRBJ2-1; 7 nucleotides line up with TRBD2. The germline gives CDR1 WSHSY, CDR2 SAAADI. V was pared by 2 bases and J by 4 bases, with 8 bases of the junction left unmatched. This CDR3 is 16 amino acids long. Here the CDR3 DNA reads TGCGCCAGCAGTGAGATAGTGGGAGGGCCGTACAATGAGCAGTTCTTC. Translating gives CASSEIVGGPYNEQFF.

This chain uses TRBV6-6 with TRBJ2-7, with TRBD2 matching 8 bases. In germline, CDR1 is MNHNY, CDR2 SVGAGI (reference sequence). The CDR3 is made up of 15 amino acids. V lost 4 bases to trimming and J lost 6 bases; unmatched junction nucleotides: 11. CDR3 sequence reads: CASSSSAGGRFEQYF. The DNA for the CDR3 is TGTGCCAGCAGTTCCTCCGCGGGAGGACGTTTCGAGCAGTACTTC.